These 30 T cell receptor beta chains came from one sample sequenced in a study of T cells in Graves' hyperthyroidism and ophthalmopathy. The investigators amplified TCR beta CDR3 regions from RNA transcripts. The HTBI primer set was used in a first-round RT-PCR of the TCR CDR3. TCRdb used MiXCR to reprocess the multiplex PCR reads, holding one entry per CDR3 protein. The repertoire has around 350,000 distinct CDR3 sequences, roughly 25% of them found once; the top ten carry 73%. Sequencing was done on a sample of blood. These receptor sequences come from a man in his fifties with Graves' hyperthyroidism.

This clonotype was picked up many times. The chain employs TRBV28 and TRBJ1-1, with D unclear. With 5 bases removed from V and 7 bases from J, the gap between germline ends came to 11 bases. The CDR3 is 12 residues long. Germline-derived CDR1 and CDR2 are MDHEN and SYDVKM. The CDR3 sequence is CASSEADDEAFF. DNA for the CDR3: TGTGCCAGCAGTGAAGCGGACGATGAAGCTTTCTTT.

This clonotype was counted between two and nine times. The chain carries TRBV20-1 and TRBJ1-2, with D tentatively TRBD1 (6 bases). Germline V CDR1 and CDR2: DFQATT, SNEGSKA (reference sequence). The CDR3 totals 11 residues. In DNA form, the CDR3 reads TGCAGCGCGTTCCGACAGGAGGACTACACCTTC. This gives the protein CSAFRQEDYTF.

In DNA, the CDR3 is TGTGCCAGCAGCCCTTGGACAGGGCAGGTTTCGTTAGAGACCCAGTACTTC. Its protein product is CASSPWTGQVSLETQYF. The chain links TRBV7-4 to TRBJ2-5, with 8 bases aligning to TRBD1. From germline, CDR1 is SGHVT and CDR2 SQSDAQ. The CDR3 has 17 residues. Germline trimming cut 5 bases from V and 4 bases from J; bases unmatched to any gene: 15.

This clonotype was seen a few times. The rearrangement links TRBV7-2 to TRBJ2-1, with a tentative D call TRBD2 (5 bases). The germline CDR1 and CDR2 sequences are SGHTA and FQGNSA. This CDR3 is built from 15 residues. Trimming stripped 1 base from V and 7 bases from J, with 14 bases between. The CDR3 DNA sequence: TGTGCCAGCAGCTTAGAGTTCCATCCGGGGAATGAGCAGTTCTTC. It codes for CASSLEFHPGNEQFF.

This clonotype was counted ten times or more. V is TRBV7-2 and J is TRBJ2-7; D gene ambiguous. This CDR3 has 12 amino acids. V was clipped by 0 bases and J by 6 bases, with 6 bases between them. Germline-derived CDR1 and CDR2 are SGHTA and FQGNSA. CDR3 sequence (DNA): TGTGCCAGCAGCTTAGCCCGGGTCGAGCAGTACTTC. Its translation is CASSLARVEQYF.

J is TRBJ2-1 and V is TRBV19; 15 bases fit TRBD2. CDR1 is LNHDA and CDR2 is SQIVND in the germline V gene (reference sequence). The CDR3 loop spans 18 amino acids. The V and J ends lost 4 bases and 7 bases, in that order; junction bases with no gene match: 11. The DNA for the CDR3 is TGTGCCAGTAGTAGAGGGACTAGCGGGAGGTTGGGGAGGAATGAGCAGTTCTTC. Translating gives CASSRGTSGRLGRNEQFF.

V is TRBV7-9 and J is TRBJ1-2; 7 nucleotides match TRBD1. The junction had 9 bases not matched to a gene; V was cut back by 5 bases and J by 6 bases. CDR1 is SEHNR and CDR2 is FQNEAQ in the germline V gene (reference sequence). CDR3 size: 14 residues. CDR3: CASSARTGNNGYTF. CDR3 bases: TGTGCCAGCAGCGCCCGGACAGGAAACAATGGCTACACCTTC.

This clonotype was detected a few times. In DNA, the CDR3 is TGCAGTGCTAGAGCTCCGCGCTACGAGCAGTACTTC. Its translation is CSARAPRYEQYF. The V and J genes are TRBV20-1 and TRBJ2-7; no firm D call. From germline, CDR1 is DFQATT and CDR2 SNEGSKA (reference sequence). V was shortened by 1 base and J by 3 bases, with 7 bases between the two germline ends. CDR3 length: 12 amino acids.

This clonotype was counted only a few times. V is TRBV5-1 and J is TRBJ2-3; 7 bases line up with TRBD2. The CDR3 is 15 residues long. Per the germline V gene, CDR1 is SGHRS and CDR2 is YFSETQ. V trimming: 2 bases; J trimming: 2 bases; junction bases outside the gene matches: 5. CDR3 in amino acids: CASSFAGAHTDTQYF. CDR3 DNA: TGCGCCAGCAGCTTTGCGGGAGCACACACAGATACGCAGTATTTT.

This clonotype was recorded a few times. This chain joins TRBV2 and TRBJ2-1; D possibly corresponds to TRBD2 (6 bases). Germline V gene data show CDR1 as SNHLY and CDR2 as FYNNEI. This CDR3 comprises 14 residues. The ends were cut back, 8 bases at V and 6 bases at J, with 17 bases in the middle. The CDR3 region has the DNA TGTGCCAGCCAGTTAACGGGAGACTCCAATGAGCAGTTCTTC. This codes for CASQLTGDSNEQFF. The variable domain in full, with the rest retrieved from reference TRBV2 and TRBJ2-1, is EPEVTQTPSHQVTQMGQEVILRCVPISNHLYFYWYRQILGQKVEFLVSFYNNEISEKSEIFDDQFSVERPDGSNFTLKIRSTKLEDSAMYFCASQLTGDSNEQFFGPGTRLTVL.

This clonotype appeared many times. The gene calls are TRBV28 and TRBJ2-3; D unclear. CDR1 and CDR2 from the germline V gene are MDHEN and SYDVKM. The CDR3 totals 11 residues. Trimming took off 7 bases at V and 9 bases at J, with 11 bases between the two ends. The CDR3 DNA reads TGTGCCAGCATTTCTGGTCGGACGCAGTATTTT. It yields the protein CASISGRTQYF.

Ten or more counts support this clonotype. The chain has TRBV11-1 and TRBJ2-1, with D possibly being TRBD1 (6 bases). The CDR3 has 15 amino acids. Germline assignment: CDR1 SGHAT and CDR2 FQDESV (reference sequence). Trimming stripped 5 bases from V and 0 bases from J, with 11 bases between. In DNA, the CDR3 is TGTGCCAGCAGCCCCCGGGACAACTCCTACAATGAGCAGTTCTTC. Translating gives CASSPRDNSYNEQFF.

This chain uses TRBV7-3 with TRBJ2-7, with D perhaps matching TRBD1 (5 bases). CDR3 size: 14 residues. Looked up from germline, CDR1 is SGHTA and CDR2 is FQGTGA. The V and J ends lost 8 bases and 2 bases respectively, with 16 bases between them. CDR3 in DNA: TGTGCCAGCGCCTTTCCAGGGCCCCCCTACGAGCAGTACTTC. Protein sequence: CASAFPGPPYEQYF.

The chain is built from TRBV3-1 and TRBJ2-2; possible D gene TRBD1, 5 bases. From germline, CDR1 is LGHDT and CDR2 YNNKEL (reference sequence). The V end lost 5 bases, the J end lost 4 bases, and 17 bases lay between the germline ends. The CDR3 is 16 amino acids. CDR3 protein: CASSLVMTVVTGELFF. The DNA for the CDR3 is TGTGCCAGCAGCTTGGTCATGACAGTCGTCACCGGGGAGCTGTTTTTT.

The chain recombines TRBV7-2 with TRBJ2-7; the match to TRBD1 covers 7 bases. CDR1 and CDR2 from the germline V gene are SGHTA and FQGNSA. The V segment lost 4 bases and the J segment 6 bases; nucleotides outside the gene matches: 12. This CDR3 region has 15 residues. The CDR3 DNA follows: TGTGCCAGCAGCTCCAGGAAGGGGGCGCGACTCGAGCAGTACTTC. It is translated as CASSSRKGARLEQYF.

This clonotype was counted only a few times. This sequence joins TRBV27 and TRBJ2-3; 8 nucleotides line up with TRBD2. V lost 6 bases to trimming and J lost 6 bases; unmatched junction nucleotides: 8. The CDR3 is 14 amino acids. The V gene's germline CDR1 is MNHEY and CDR2 SMNVEV (reference sequence). The CDR3 loop reads CASRRDAGGDTQYF. CDR3 coding DNA: TGTGCCAGCAGAAGGGACGCGGGAGGCGATACGCAGTATTTT.

The genes are TRBV12-3 or TRBV12-4 and TRBJ2-1; the D is unclear. This CDR3 region has 11 residues. V lost 6 bases, J lost 9 bases, and 9 bases lay in between. CDR3 nucleotide sequence: TGTGCCAGCAGCCCGACGGGTGAGCAGTTCTTC. This codes for CASSPTGEQFF.

This clonotype was detected only a few times. The J gene is TRBJ1-5, the V gene TRBV24-1, with D hard to call. CDR1 KGHDR and CDR2 SFDVKD come from the germline V gene. V was pared by 3 bases and J by 6 bases, with 11 bases between. CDR3 length: 14 residues. CDR3 in amino acids: CATSDAGLRQPQHF. The CDR3 bases are TGTGCCACCAGTGATGCCGGGTTGCGTCAGCCCCAGCATTTT.

In regard to this clonotype: No DNA is shown, since the ends of the CDR3 on it are uncertain; the CDR3 is the one TCRdb lists. CDR3 amino acids: CASSFYICSARGGFAYEQYF. This rearrangement joins TRBV7-2 to TRBJ2-7; the tabulated D call, TRBD1, remains unverified against the DNA. Germline V gene data show CDR1 as SGHTA and CDR2 as FQGNSA. The CDR3 has 20 residues if both end residues are counted.

In this sample, this clonotype turned up a few times. The CDR3 sequence is CASSSGLAGIDTQYF. The DNA of the CDR3 is TGCGCCAGCAGCTCCGGACTAGCGGGAATAGATACGCAGTATTTT. V usage is TRBV5-1 and J usage is TRBJ2-3; 12 bases map to TRBD2. After removal of 3 bases from V and 5 bases from J, the junction contained 4 bases not matched to a gene. From germline, CDR1 is SGHRS and CDR2 YFSETQ. The length of the CDR3 is 15 residues.

This clonotype was counted a few times. The chain links TRBV7-9 to TRBJ2-7, with TRBD1 as a possible D gene (6 bases). CDR3 length equals 15 residues. The germline V gene encodes CDR1 SEHNR and CDR2 FQNEAQ (reference sequence). V shed 5 bases and J shed 3 bases, with 17 bases lying between them. CDR3 residues: CASSPTGFFGYEQYF. CDR3 DNA sequence: TGTGCCAGCAGCCCTACAGGGTTTTTCGGCTACGAGCAGTACTTC.

A few counts support this clonotype. The CDR3 DNA follows: TGTGCCAGCAGCCAAGGGCGGGGGGCTGTGCAGCCCCAGCATTTT. Its translation is CASSQGRGAVQPQHF. This chain connects TRBV3-1 to TRBJ1-5, with D maybe TRBD1 (6 bases). From germline, CDR1 is LGHDT and CDR2 YNNKEL (reference sequence). V dropped 1 base and J dropped 7 bases, with 14 bases sitting between them. The CDR3 spans 15 residues.

The chain has TRBV29-1 and TRBJ2-2, with D perhaps matching TRBD1 (7 bases). Germline loops: CDR1 SQVTM, CDR2 ANQGSEA. V was trimmed by 1 base and J by 3 bases, leaving 12 bases between them. The CDR3 contains 15 residues. CDR3 sequence (DNA): TGCAGCGTTGAAGGGGAGGACAGGCACACCGGGGAGCTGTTTTTT. Translating it yields CSVEGEDRHTGELFF.

Only a few counts were recorded for this clonotype. CDR3 sequence reads: CASTPPPAGGDTEAFF. DNA for the CDR3: TGTGCCAGCACCCCCCCGCCCGCAGGGGGGGACACTGAAGCTTTCTTT. This chain joins TRBV7-9 and TRBJ1-1, with 7 bases fitting TRBD1. The V and J ends lost 7 bases and 3 bases, in that order; junction bases with no gene match: 14. The germline V gene encodes CDR1 SEHNR and CDR2 FQNEAQ (reference sequence). The CDR3 runs to 16 residues. Combining the CDR3 with reference TRBV7-9 and TRBJ1-1 gives the whole variable domain DTGVSQNPRHKITKRGQNVTFRCDPISEHNRLYWYRQTLGQGPEFLTYFQNEAQLEKSRLLSDRFSAERPKGSFSTLEIQRTEQGDSAMYLCASTPPPAGGDTEAFFGQGTRLTVV.

This clonotype was observed many times. The chain employs TRBV2 and TRBJ2-7, with no clear D. With 1 base removed from V and 3 bases from J, the gap between germline ends came to 13 bases. This CDR3 is built from 15 residues. Germline values: CDR1 SNHLY, CDR2 FYNNEI. CDR3 DNA sequence: TGTGCCAGCAGTGAAGGGCAGTTCGAGTACTACGAGCAGTACTTC. Amino acid sequence: CASSEGQFEYYEQYF. Full variable domain (rest looked up from reference TRBV2 and TRBJ2-7): EPEVTQTPSHQVTQMGQEVILRCVPISNHLYFYWYRQILGQKVEFLVSFYNNEISEKSEIFDDQFSVERPDGSNFTLKIRSTKLEDSAMYFCASSEGQFEYYEQYFGPGTRLTVT.

This clonotype was counted ten times or more. This chain connects TRBV6-1 to TRBJ2-7; TRBD2 aligns across 7 bases. Trimming at V came to 5 bases and at J to 3 bases, leaving 7 bases not matched to a gene. CDR3 length equals 14 residues. Per germline, CDR1 MNHNS and CDR2 SASEGT. CDR3 in DNA: TGTGCCAGCAGTCCTCGGGAGGTGGACTACGAGCAGTACTTC. Residues: CASSPREVDYEQYF.

This chain links TRBV5-4 with TRBJ2-3, with D perhaps matching TRBD2 (5 bases). CDR1 is SGHNT and CDR2 is YYREEE in the germline V gene (reference sequence). The CDR3 is 15 residues long. Trimming removed 0 bases from V and 0 bases from J, with 8 bases in between. The CDR3 DNA is TGTGCCAGCAGCTTGGATAGCGCGAGCACAGATACGCAGTATTTT. The encoded protein is CASSLDSASTDTQYF.

The gene calls are TRBV7-9 and TRBJ2-3, with 7 bases fitting TRBD2. The CDR3 spans 16 residues. Germline V gene lookup returns CDR1 SEHNR and CDR2 FQNEAQ (reference sequence). V dropped 5 bases and J dropped 0; count of bases not matched to a gene: 8. The CDR3 reads CASSAQQRGSTDTQYF. In DNA form, the CDR3 reads TGTGCCAGCAGCGCCCAGCAGCGGGGCAGCACAGATACGCAGTATTTT.

CDR3 loop: CASRDLGRFSQYF. The DNA for the CDR3 is TGTGCCAGCAGGGACTTGGGACGGTTCTCGCAGTATTTT. This chain links TRBV6-1 with TRBJ2-3, with D possibly called TRBD1 or TRBD2 (5 bases each). V lost 6 bases and J 10 bases, leaving 17 bases between the germline ends. The V gene's germline CDR1 is MNHNS and CDR2 SASEGT. The CDR3 has 13 amino acids.

The chain has TRBV5-1 and TRBJ2-1; a weak D match, TRBD1 (6 bases). This CDR3 region has 16 residues. Looked up from germline, CDR1 is SGHRS and CDR2 is YFSETQ. Trimming took 0 bases from V and 3 from J, leaving 13 bases between them. Here the CDR3 reads CASSLEFRGSYNEQFF. The CDR3 DNA follows: TGCGCCAGCAGCTTGGAATTCAGGGGTAGCTACAATGAGCAGTTCTTC. The full variable domain, in which reference TRBV5-1 and TRBJ2-1 provide the parts outside the CDR3, is KAGVTQTPRYLIKTRGQQVTLSCSPISGHRSVSWYQQTPGQGLQFLFEYFSETQRNKGNFPGRFSGRQFSNSRSEMNVSTLELGDSALYLCASSLEFRGSYNEQFFGPGTRLTVL.